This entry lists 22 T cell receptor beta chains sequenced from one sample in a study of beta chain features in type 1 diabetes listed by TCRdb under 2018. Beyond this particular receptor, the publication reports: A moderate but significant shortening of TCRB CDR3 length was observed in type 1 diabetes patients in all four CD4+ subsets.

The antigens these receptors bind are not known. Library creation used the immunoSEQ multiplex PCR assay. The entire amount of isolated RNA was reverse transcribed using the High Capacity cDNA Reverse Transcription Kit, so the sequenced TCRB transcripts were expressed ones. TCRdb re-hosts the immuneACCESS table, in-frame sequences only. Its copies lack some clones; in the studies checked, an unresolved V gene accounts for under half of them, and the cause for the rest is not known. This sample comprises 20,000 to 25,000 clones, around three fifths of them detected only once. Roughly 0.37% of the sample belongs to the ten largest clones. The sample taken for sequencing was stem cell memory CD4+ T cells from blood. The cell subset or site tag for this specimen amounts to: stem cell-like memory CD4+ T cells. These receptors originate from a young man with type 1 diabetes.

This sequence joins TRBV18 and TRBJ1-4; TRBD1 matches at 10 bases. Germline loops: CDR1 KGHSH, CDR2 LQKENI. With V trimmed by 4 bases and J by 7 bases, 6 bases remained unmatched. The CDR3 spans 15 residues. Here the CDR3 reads CASSQETGGGEKLFF. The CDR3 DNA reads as TGTGCCAGCTCACAAGAGACAGGGGGCGGTGAAAAACTGTTTTTT. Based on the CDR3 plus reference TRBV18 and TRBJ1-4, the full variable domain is NAGVMQNPRHLVRRRGQEARLRCSPMKGHSHVYWYRQLPEEGLKFMVYLQKENIIDESGMPKERFSAEFPKEGPSILRIQQVVRGDSAAYFCASSQETGGGEKLFFGSGTQLSVL.

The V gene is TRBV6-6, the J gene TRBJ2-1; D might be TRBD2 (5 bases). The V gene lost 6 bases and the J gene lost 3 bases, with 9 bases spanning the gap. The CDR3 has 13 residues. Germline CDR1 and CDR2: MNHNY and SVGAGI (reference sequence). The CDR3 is CASRPRGYNEQFF. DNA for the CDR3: TGTGCCAGCAGACCCCGGGGCTACAATGAGCAGTTCTTC.

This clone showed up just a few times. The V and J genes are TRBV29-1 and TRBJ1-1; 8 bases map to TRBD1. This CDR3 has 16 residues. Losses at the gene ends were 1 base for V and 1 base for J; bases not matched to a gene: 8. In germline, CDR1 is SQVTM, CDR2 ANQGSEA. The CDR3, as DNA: TGCAGCGTTGAAGCTCAACCCGGGACAGGGAACACTGAAGCTTTCTTT. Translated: CSVEAQPGTGNTEAFF.

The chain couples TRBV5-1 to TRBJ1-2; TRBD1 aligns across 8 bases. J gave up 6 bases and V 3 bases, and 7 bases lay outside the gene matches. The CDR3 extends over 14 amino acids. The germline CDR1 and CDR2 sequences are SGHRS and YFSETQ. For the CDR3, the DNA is TGCGCCAGCAGCTCTGGACAGGGAATCGATGGCTACACCTTC. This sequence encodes CASSSGQGIDGYTF.

This chain's CDR3 is CASSSLDSNQPQHF. The CDR3 DNA is TGTGCCAGCAGCTCGTTAGATAGCAATCAGCCCCAGCATTTT. This chain links TRBV7-9 with TRBJ1-5; D unclear. CDR1 SEHNR and CDR2 FQNEAQ come from the germline V gene (reference sequence). The V gene lost 4 bases and the J gene lost 0 bases, with 7 bases spanning the gap. The CDR3 has 14 residues.

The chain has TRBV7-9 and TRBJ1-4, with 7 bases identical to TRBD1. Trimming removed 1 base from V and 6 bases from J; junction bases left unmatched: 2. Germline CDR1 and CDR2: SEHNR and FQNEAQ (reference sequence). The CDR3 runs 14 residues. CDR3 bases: TGTGCCAGCAGCTTAGGACAGGGACATGAAAAACTGTTTTTT. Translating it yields CASSLGQGHEKLFF.

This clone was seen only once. The CDR3 DNA sequence: TGCGCCAGCCGGACAGGCGAAATGAACTATGGCTACACCTTC. Protein sequence: CASRTGEMNYGYTF. This rearrangement joins TRBV5-1 to TRBJ1-2; 7 nucleotides align to TRBD1. Germline-derived CDR1 and CDR2 are SGHRS and YFSETQ. The CDR3 spans 14 residues. Unmatched junction bases numbered 8, after V lost 7 bases and J lost 2 bases.

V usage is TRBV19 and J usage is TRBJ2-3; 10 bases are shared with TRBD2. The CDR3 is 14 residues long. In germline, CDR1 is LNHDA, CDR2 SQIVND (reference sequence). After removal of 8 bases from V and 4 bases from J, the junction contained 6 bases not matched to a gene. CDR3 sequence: CASSLGLASDTQYF. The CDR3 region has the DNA TGTGCCAGTTCTTTGGGACTAGCGTCAGATACGCAGTATTTT.

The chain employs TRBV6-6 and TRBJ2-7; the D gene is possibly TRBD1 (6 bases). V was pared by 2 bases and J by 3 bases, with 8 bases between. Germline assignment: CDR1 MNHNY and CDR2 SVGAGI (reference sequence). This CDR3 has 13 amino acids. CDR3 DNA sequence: TGTGCCAGCAGTTACGTACAGGGCTACGAGCAGTACTTC. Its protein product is CASSYVQGYEQYF.

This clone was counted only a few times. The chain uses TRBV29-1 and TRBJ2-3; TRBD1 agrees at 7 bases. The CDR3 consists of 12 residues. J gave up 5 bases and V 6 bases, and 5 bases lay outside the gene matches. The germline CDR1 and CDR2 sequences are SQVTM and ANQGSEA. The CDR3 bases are TGCAGCGTCAAGACAGGGAGAGATACGCAGTATTTT. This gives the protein CSVKTGRDTQYF.

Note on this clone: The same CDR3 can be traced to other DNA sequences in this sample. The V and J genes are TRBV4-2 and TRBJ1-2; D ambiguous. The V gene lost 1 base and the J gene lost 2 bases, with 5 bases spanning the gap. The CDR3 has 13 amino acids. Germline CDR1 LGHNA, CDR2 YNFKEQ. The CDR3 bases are TGTGCCAGCAGCCAAGCTCTCAACTATGGCTACACCTTC. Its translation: CASSQALNYGYTF.

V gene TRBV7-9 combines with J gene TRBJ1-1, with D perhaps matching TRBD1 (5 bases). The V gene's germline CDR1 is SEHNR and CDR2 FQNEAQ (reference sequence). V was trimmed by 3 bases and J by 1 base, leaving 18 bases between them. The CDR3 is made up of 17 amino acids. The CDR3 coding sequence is TGTGCCAGCAGCTTCCTAACAGGTCTCCTCCAGAACACTGAAGCTTTCTTT. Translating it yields CASSFLTGLLQNTEAFF.

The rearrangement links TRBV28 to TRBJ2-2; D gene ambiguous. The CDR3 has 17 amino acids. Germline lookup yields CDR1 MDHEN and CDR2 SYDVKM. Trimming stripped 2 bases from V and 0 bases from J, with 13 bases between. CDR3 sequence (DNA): TGTGCCAGCAGTTTAGGCATCAGGAATGCGAACACCGGGGAGCTGTTTTTT. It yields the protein CASSLGIRNANTGELFF. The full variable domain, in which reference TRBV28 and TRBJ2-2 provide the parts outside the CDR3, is DVKVTQSSRYLVKRTGEKVFLECVQDMDHENMFWYRQDPGLGLRLIYFSYDVKMKEKGDIPEGYSVSREKKERFSLILESASTNQTSMYLCASSLGIRNANTGELFFGEGSRLTVL.

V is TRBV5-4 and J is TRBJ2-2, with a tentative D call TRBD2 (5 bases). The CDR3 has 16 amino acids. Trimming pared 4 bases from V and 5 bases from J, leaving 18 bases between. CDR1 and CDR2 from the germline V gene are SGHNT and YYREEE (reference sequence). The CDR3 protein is CASSPPWNRGTGELFF. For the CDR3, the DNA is TGTGCCAGCAGCCCACCCTGGAACAGAGGGACCGGGGAGCTGTTTTTT.

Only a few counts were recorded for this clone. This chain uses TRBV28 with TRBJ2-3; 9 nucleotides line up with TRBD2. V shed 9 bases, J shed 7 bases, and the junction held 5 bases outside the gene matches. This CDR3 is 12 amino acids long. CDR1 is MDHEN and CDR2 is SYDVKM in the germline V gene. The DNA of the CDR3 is TGTGCCAGTGCGGGGGGGCAATATACGCAGTATTTT. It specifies CASAGGQYTQYF.

In nucleotides, the CDR3 is TGTGCCTGGAGTAAGAGCGGGGGGGCACTAAGCCGCTACGAGCAGTACTTC. The encoded protein is CAWSKSGGALSRYEQYF. J is TRBJ2-7 and V is TRBV30; TRBD2 aligns across 10 bases. Germline lookup yields CDR1 GTSNPN and CDR2 SVGIG (reference sequence). V dropped 2 bases and J dropped 3; count of bases not matched to a gene: 13. This CDR3 is built from 17 residues.

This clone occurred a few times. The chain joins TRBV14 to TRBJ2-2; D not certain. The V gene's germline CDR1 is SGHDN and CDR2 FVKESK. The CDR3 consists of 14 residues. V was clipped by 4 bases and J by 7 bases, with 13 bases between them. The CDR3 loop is CASSPSSGLGELFF. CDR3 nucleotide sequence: TGTGCCAGCAGCCCCTCCTCCGGTCTCGGGGAGCTGTTTTTT.

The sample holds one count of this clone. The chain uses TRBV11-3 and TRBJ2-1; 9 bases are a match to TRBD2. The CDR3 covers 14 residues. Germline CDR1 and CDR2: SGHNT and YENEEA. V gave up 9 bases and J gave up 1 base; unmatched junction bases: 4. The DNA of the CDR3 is TGTGCCAGTTCAACTAGCGGGTCCTACAATGAGCAGTTCTTC. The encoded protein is CASSTSGSYNEQFF.

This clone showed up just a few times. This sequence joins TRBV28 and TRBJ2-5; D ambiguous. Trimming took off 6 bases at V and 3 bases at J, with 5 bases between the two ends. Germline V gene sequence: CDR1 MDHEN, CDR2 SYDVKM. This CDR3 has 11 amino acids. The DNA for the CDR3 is TGTGCCAGCAGGGCAGAAGAGACCCAGTACTTC. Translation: CASRAEETQYF.

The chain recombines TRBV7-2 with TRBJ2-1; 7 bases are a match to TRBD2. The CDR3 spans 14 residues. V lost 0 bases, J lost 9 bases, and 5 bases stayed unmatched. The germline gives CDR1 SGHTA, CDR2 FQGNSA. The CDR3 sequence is CASSLAGGSSEQFF. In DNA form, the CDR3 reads TGTGCCAGCAGCTTAGCGGGGGGGTCTAGTGAGCAGTTCTTC.

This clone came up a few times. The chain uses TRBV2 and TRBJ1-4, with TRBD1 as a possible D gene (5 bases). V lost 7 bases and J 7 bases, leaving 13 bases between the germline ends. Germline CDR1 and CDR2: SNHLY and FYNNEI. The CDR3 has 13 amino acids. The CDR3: CASIQGLGEKLFF. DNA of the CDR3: TGTGCCAGCATTCAGGGTTTGGGTGAAAAACTGTTTTTT.

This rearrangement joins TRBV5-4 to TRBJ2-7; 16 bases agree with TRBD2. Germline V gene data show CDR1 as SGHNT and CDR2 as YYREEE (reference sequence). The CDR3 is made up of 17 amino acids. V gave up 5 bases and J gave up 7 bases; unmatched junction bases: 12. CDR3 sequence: CASSPGTSGGALGEQYF. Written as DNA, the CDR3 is TGTGCCAGCAGTCCCGGGACTAGCGGGGGGGCCCTCGGAGAGCAGTACTTC.